Listed here are 8 T cell receptor beta chains from one sample, sequenced in a study of OX40 agonist ivuxolimab in advanced cancers. Sequenced by immunoSEQ multiplex PCR; TCRdb stores in-frame clones only, minus some. Of tens of thousands of clones in the sample, roughly 94% were seen once. The sequences come from CD4+ or CD8+ T cells sorted from blood, collected in a trial of the OX40 agonist ivuxolimab. Receptor source: an adult with an advanced solid tumor such as melanoma, head and neck, liver or kidney cancer.

The chain carries TRBV7-9 and TRBJ2-7, with a weak D call TRBD1 (6 bases). The CDR3 length is 14 residues. Germline values: CDR1 SEHNR, CDR2 FQNEAQ (reference sequence). V was pared by 1 base and J by 4 bases, with 11 bases between. The CDR3 region is CASSLGTELYEQYF. For the CDR3, the DNA is TGTGCCAGCAGCTTAGGGACAGAACTATACGAGCAGTACTTC.

The rearrangement joins TRBV7-2 to TRBJ1-4, with 8 bases aligning to TRBD1. After removal of 4 bases from V and 8 bases from J, the junction contained 9 bases not matched to a gene. The CDR3 consists of 15 residues. CDR1 is SGHTA and CDR2 is FQGNSA in the germline V gene. CDR3 nucleotide sequence: TGTGCCAGCAGCTCAACAGGGGGAAGGCACGAAAAACTGTTTTTT. Its protein product is CASSSTGGRHEKLFF.

The chain joins TRBV9 to TRBJ2-7; TRBD2 agrees at 10 bases. The ends lost 0 bases at V and 2 bases at J; junction bases unmatched: 5. This CDR3 region has 16 residues. Germline CDR1 SGDLS, CDR2 YYNGEE. This CDR3 is CASSVGGLADTYEQYF. The CDR3 DNA sequence: TGTGCCAGCAGCGTAGGTGGACTAGCGGATACCTACGAGCAGTACTTC.

The CDR3 DNA reads as TGTGCCAGCAGTTTGGGGTGGGGGGGCAATCAGCCCCAGCATTTT. This encodes CASSLGWGGNQPQHF. The rearrangement links TRBV6-5 to TRBJ1-5; D possibly corresponds to TRBD1 (5 bases). The CDR3 has 15 residues. V gave up 4 bases and J gave up 2 bases, with 12 bases separating them. CDR1 and CDR2 from the germline V gene are MNHEY and SVGAGI.

The chain links TRBV6-5 to TRBJ2-2; TRBD1 is a possible D gene (5 bases). Trimming removed 8 bases from V and 1 base from J, with 5 bases in between. Germline V gives CDR1 MNHEY, CDR2 SVGAGI. This CDR3 is built from 12 residues. The CDR3 protein is CASGQNTGELFF. DNA for the CDR3: TGTGCCAGCGGACAGAACACCGGGGAGCTGTTTTTT.

The chain employs TRBV5-5 and TRBJ2-1; no firm D call. The germline gives CDR1 SGHKS, CDR2 YYEKEE (reference sequence). V was clipped by 3 bases and J by 4 bases, with 17 bases between them. The CDR3 sequence is 16 residues long. CDR3 in DNA: TGTGCCAGCAGCTCCGACGGTTGGGGTTCTTACAATGAGCAGTTCTTC. It encodes CASSSDGWGSYNEQFF. Using reference TRBV5-5 and TRBJ2-1 for the parts outside the CDR3, the full variable domain is DAGVTQSPTHLIKTRGQQVTLRCSPISGHKSVSWYQQVLGQGPQFIFQYYEKEERGRGNFPDRFSARQFPNYSSELNVNALLLGDSALYLCASSSDGWGSYNEQFFGPGTRLTVL.

V gene TRBV4-3 combines with J gene TRBJ1-3; 7 bases fit TRBD1. Germline assignment: CDR1 LGHNA and CDR2 YSLEER. Trimming removed 3 bases from V and 8 bases from J; junction bases left unmatched: 13. The CDR3 is 16 amino acids. The CDR3 sequence: CASSHLKTGLVDTIYF. CDR3 DNA: TGCGCCAGCAGCCATCTGAAGACAGGGCTCGTGGACACCATATATTTT.

This chain uses TRBV27 with TRBJ2-7; no reliable D call. V lost 3 bases and J 3 bases, leaving 12 bases between the germline ends. From germline, CDR1 is MNHEY and CDR2 SMNVEV (reference sequence). This CDR3 has 14 amino acids. The CDR3 sequence: CASSLSPGVYEQYF. In DNA, the CDR3 is TGTGCCAGCAGTTTGTCCCCTGGAGTCTACGAGCAGTACTTC.